Listed below are T cell receptor beta chains from one sample, sequenced in a study of OX40 agonist ivuxolimab in advanced cancers. The protocol was immunoSEQ multiplex PCR, while the TCRdb copy is restricted to in-frame clones and leaves out a portion. This sample has roughly 38,000 clones, with roughly 80% found just once. The source material was CD4+ or CD8+ T cells sorted from blood, sampled in a trial of the OX40 agonist ivuxolimab. The receptors derive from an adult with an advanced solid tumor such as melanoma, head and neck, liver or kidney cancer. Each CDR3 is given with its conserved first and last residue. D genes are given only for firm matches. The listing skips clone size in some rows; elsewhere it reads once, few, many or a size class.

CASSLRDRATYEQYF | TGTGCCAGCAGCCTTCGGGACAGGGCCACCTACGAGCAGTACTTC | TRBJ2-7 | once | TRBD1 | TRBV7-2 | 15
CASSLGGGGPNYEQYF | TGTGCCAGCAGCTTGGGCGGAGGAGGACCCAACTACGAGCAGTACTTC | TRBJ2-7 | NA | NA | TRBV7-6 | 16
CASSLGTGVNGANVLTF | TGTGCCAGCAGCTTGGGGACAGGGGTGAACGGGGCCAACGTCCTGACTTTC | TRBJ2-6 | NA | TRBD1 | TRBV7-6 | 17
CASSPIGEGGYEQYF | TGCGCCAGCAGCCCGATTGGGGAGGGGGGGTACGAGCAGTACTTC | TRBJ2-7 | NA | NA | TRBV4-1 | 15
CASSLARTVSINEQFF | TGTGCTAGCAGCTTAGCCCGGACAGTTTCAATCAATGAGCAGTTCTTC | TRBJ2-1 | NA | NA | TRBV7-7 | 16
CASSPVGLTYNEQFF | TGCGCCAGCAGCCCCGTGGGGCTCACCTACAATGAGCAGTTCTTC | TRBJ2-1 | NA | NA | TRBV4-1 | 15
CASSPGQLHSYEQYF | TGTGCCAGCAGCCCCGGACAGCTCCACTCCTACGAGCAGTACTTC | TRBJ2-7 | NA | NA | TRBV9 | 15
CASSQTGTSGTGEQYF | TGCGCCAGCAGCCAGACCGGGACTAGCGGGACGGGCGAGCAGTACTTC | TRBJ2-7 | NA | TRBD2 | TRBV4-1 | 16
CASSLGGWTVIF | TGTGCCAGCAGCTTAGGGGGCTGGACCGTTATCTTC | TRBJ2-4 | NA | NA | TRBV7-9 | 12
CASSKGQGGTGELFF | TGTGCCAGCAGCAAAGGTCAAGGGGGAACCGGGGAGCTGTTTTTT | TRBJ2-2 | NA | NA | TRBV21-1 | 15
CASSKPTGNTEAFF | TGTGCCAGCAGTAAACCTACAGGGAACACTGAAGCTTTCTTT | TRBJ1-1 | NA | NA | TRBV9 | 14
CASSSWRGGSNYGYTF | TGTGCCAGCAGCTCATGGCGGGGGGGGTCTAACTATGGCTACACCTTC | TRBJ1-2 | NA | NA | TRBV7-6 | 16
CASSVAGLYNEQFF | TGTGCCAGCAGCGTAGCTGGACTTTACAATGAGCAGTTCTTC | TRBJ2-1 | NA | NA | TRBV9 | 14
CAISGAGYSNQPQHF | TGTGCCATCAGTGGCGCCGGCTATAGCAATCAGCCCCAGCATTTT | TRBJ1-5 | NA | NA | TRBV10-3 | 15
CASKNRVEGGELFF | TGTGCCAGCAAAAACAGGGTCGAAGGCGGGGAGCTGTTTTTT | TRBJ2-2 | NA | NA | TRBV11-1 | 14
CASSQLAGEETQYF | TGTGCCAGCAGCCAACTAGCGGGGGAAGAGACCCAGTACTTC | TRBJ2-5 | NA | TRBD2 | TRBV5-4 | 14
CASSEQGANYGYTF | TGCGCCAGCAGTGAACAGGGAGCCAACTATGGCTACACCTTC | TRBJ1-2 | NA | NA | TRBV10-2 | 14
CASSDRGTFSGANVLTF | TGTGCCAGCAGTGACAGGGGAACCTTCTCTGGGGCCAACGTCCTGACTTTC | TRBJ2-6 | NA | NA | TRBV2 | 17
CASSILGREREAFF | TGTGCCAGTAGTATACTTGGACGTGAAAGGGAAGCTTTCTTT | TRBJ1-1 | once | NA | TRBV19 | 14
CAWSWRGKLGYEQYF | TGTGCCTGGAGTTGGAGAGGGAAGTTGGGGTACGAGCAGTACTTC | TRBJ2-7 | NA | NA | TRBV30 | 15
CAWTMSTGELFF | TGTGCCTGGACTATGTCCACCGGGGAGCTGTTTTTT | TRBJ2-2 | NA | NA | TRBV30 | 12
CASSQEGFRSKNIQYF | TGCGCCAGCAGCCAAGAGGGGTTCCGGAGTAAAAACATTCAGTACTTC | TRBJ2-4 | NA | NA | TRBV4-1 | 16
CASSQDPALWDTQYF | TGTGCCAGCAGCCAAGATCCCGCCTTGTGGGATACGCAGTATTTT | TRBJ2-3 | once | NA | TRBV14 | 15
CASSRLFSSYNEQFF | TGTGCCAGCAGCCGACTCTTCAGCTCCTACAATGAGCAGTTCTTC | TRBJ2-1 | NA | NA | TRBV5-6 | 15
CAFKTASGTQYF | TGTGCCTTTAAGACAGCTTCGGGGACCCAGTACTTC | TRBJ2-5 | NA | NA | TRBV6-5 | 12
CASSATGTATYEQYF | TGTGCCAGCAGCGCCACCGGGACAGCAACCTACGAGCAGTACTTC | TRBJ2-7 | NA | TRBD1 | TRBV9 | 15
CASSELGASGGWAGANVLTF | TGTGCCAGCAGTGAACTGGGGGCCTCAGGGGGCTGGGCTGGGGCCAACGTCCTGACTTTC | TRBJ2-6 | NA | TRBD1 | TRBV28 | 20
CASTRGGNIEKLFF | TGTGCCAGCACCCGAGGGGGAAATATCGAAAAACTGTTTTTT | TRBJ1-4 | NA | NA | TRBV6-5 | 14
CASSYDRYEQYF | TGTGCCAGCAGCTACGACAGGTACGAGCAGTACTTC | TRBJ2-7 | few | NA | TRBV7-2 | 12
CSVDYGFTDTQYF | TGCAGCGTTGATTACGGATTCACAGATACGCAGTATTTT | TRBJ2-3 | NA | NA | TRBV29-1 | 13
CASSLSRGMQPQHF | TGTGCCAGCAGTTTATCTAGGGGGATGCAGCCCCAGCATTTT | TRBJ1-5 | NA | NA | TRBV27 | 14
CASSLEQASTDTQYF | TGCGCCAGCAGCTTGGAACAGGCGAGCACAGATACGCAGTATTTT | TRBJ2-3 | NA | NA | TRBV5-1 | 15
CASSRFRGYEQYF | TGTGCCAGCAGTCGCTTTAGGGGTTACGAGCAGTACTTC | TRBJ2-7 | NA | NA | TRBV28 | 13
CATSRDRGTGNTIYF | TGTGCCACCAGCAGAGATAGGGGGACCGGAAACACCATATATTTT | TRBJ1-3 | NA | NA | TRBV15 | 15